Listed below are T cell receptor beta chains from one sample, sequenced in a study of CD8 T cells in ankylosing spondylitis. TCRdb called the 5' RACE reads again in MiXCR, with one record for every CDR3 protein. Of 250,000 to 400,000 distinct CDR3 sequences in the sample, approximately 10% were seen once. The sequenced sample was blood, either unsorted or a sorted T cell fraction (not recorded which). Receptors originate from a female donor with ankylosing spondylitis or in good health (not recorded which). The CDR3 runs from the conserved cysteine through the conserved F or W. A D gene is named only where the DNA matches it firmly. Size is omitted from some rows. Given values are once, few, many or a class for expanded clones.

abundance | j_gene | len | d_gene | v_gene | CDR3nt | CDR3aa
- | TRBJ2-7 | 14 | - | TRBV5-1 | TGCGCCAGCAGTGGAAAGGGGGAAGTCTACGAGCAGTACTTC | CASSGKGEVYEQYF
many | TRBJ1-2 | 20 | - | TRBV6-1 | TGTGCCAGCAGTGAAGCGATTTCGGGATGGTCCCGAATAGCTAACTATGGCTACACCTTC | CASSEAISGWSRIANYGYTF
- | TRBJ2-1 | 17 | TRBD2 | TRBV20-1 | TGCTGTGCTAGGCGACCCGCGACTAGCGGGAGAGGCAATGAGCAGTTCTTC | CCARRPATSGRGNEQFF
- | TRBJ2-7 | 15 | TRBD1 | TRBV7-3 | TGTGCCAGCAGCTTGTGCCAGGGGGACACCTACGAGCAGTACTTC | CASSLCQGDTYEQYF
many | TRBJ2-2 | 16 | TRBD1 | TRBV18 | TGTGCCAGCTCACCCTGGGACAGAGCTAACACCGGGGAGCTGTTTTTT | CASSPWDRANTGELFF
few | TRBJ2-3 | 12 | - | TRBV20-1 | TGCAGTGAACGGGGCGTTGGAGATACGCAGTATTTT | CSERGVGDTQYF
- | TRBJ1-2 | 14 | - | TRBV7-1 | TGTGCCAGCAGCTCCCGGCACCTCCACTATGGCTACACCTTC | CASSSRHLHYGYTF
many | TRBJ2-2 | 16 | - | TRBV14 | TGTGCCAGCAGCCTTAGGCGACAGAAGAACACCGGGGAGCTGTTTTTT | CASSLRRQKNTGELFF
many | TRBJ1-3 | 13 | - | TRBV30 | TGTGCCTGGAGTGAAACAGCAGGAAACACCATATATTTT | CAWSETAGNTIYF
many | TRBJ1-2 | 14 | - | TRBV5-1 | TGCGCCAGCAGCTTGGATGCGTCTAACTATGGCTACACCTTC | CASSLDASNYGYTF
- | TRBJ2-7 | 14 | - | TRBV6-1 | TGTGCCAACAGTACCGCGACAGGAGTTAACGAGCAGTACTTC | CANSTATGVNEQYF
- | TRBJ2-3 | 15 | - | TRBV9 | TGTGCCAGCAGCGTAGGCAGAATAAGCACAGATACGCAGTATTTT | CASSVGRISTDTQYF
many | TRBJ1-2 | 13 | - | TRBV12-3/TRBV12-4 | TGTGCCAGCAGTTTAGCGACGGGATATGGCTACACCTTC | CASSLATGYGYTF
many | TRBJ1-6 | 17 | TRBD1 | TRBV12-3/TRBV12-4 | TGTGCCAGCAGTTCCGATTTATTCAGGGGGCCAAATTCACCCCTCCACTTT | CASSSDLFRGPNSPLHF
many | TRBJ1-1 | 14 | - | TRBV10-3 | TGTGCCATCAGTACCGGGACGGGGAACACTGAAGCTTTCTTT | CAISTGTGNTEAFF
many | TRBJ2-3 | 17 | TRBD2 | TRBV10-3 | TGTGCCATCAGTGGAAACGGGGGGGTTGACAGCACAGATACGCAGTATTTT | CAISGNGGVDSTDTQYF
- | TRBJ2-4 | 16 | - | TRBV15 | TGTGCCACCAGCAGTGGGGCCAACCCGAGAAAAAACATCCAGTACTTC | CATSSGANPRKNIQYF
many | TRBJ2-5 | 13 | - | TRBV20-1 | TGCAGTGCTAGATCCGGGTGGGGGGAGACCCAGTACTTC | CSARSGWGETQYF
- | TRBJ2-7 | 15 | TRBD1 | TRBV7-9 | TGTGCCAGCAGCCGCACCGGGACAGGGAACCACGAGCAGTACTTC | CASSRTGTGNHEQYF
many | TRBJ2-7 | 11 | - | TRBV27 | TGTGCCAGCGGGTCCCCCTTCGAGCAGTACTTC | CASGSPFEQYF
many | TRBJ2-3 | 13 | TRBD2 | TRBV20-1 | TGCAGTGTGGTGGGAGGGCCGGCAGATACGCAGTATTTT | CSVVGGPADTQYF
many | TRBJ2-2 | 17 | TRBD2 | TRBV6-5 | TGTGCCAGCAGTTACTCTTTCTCGAGCGGGAGCACCGGGGAGCTGTTTTTT | CASSYSFSSGSTGELFF
many | TRBJ2-3 | 19 | TRBD2 | TRBV5-1 | TGCGCCAGCAGCTCCTGGGGTGCCACGGGGGGGGAGTTCACAGATACGCAGTATTTT | CASSSWGATGGEFTDTQYF
many | TRBJ2-6 | 15 | - | TRBV27 | TGTGCCAGCAACGACCGATCCTCTGGGGCCAACGTCCTGACTTTC | CASNDRSSGANVLTF
few | TRBJ2-2 | 17 | TRBD2 | TRBV5-1 | TGCGCCAGCAGCTCGGCGGCTAGCGGGGGCAACACCGGGGAGCTGTTTTTT | CASSSAASGGNTGELFF
many | TRBJ2-6 | 19 | - | TRBV5-6 | TGTGCCAGCAGCTTGGATATACGGGGGTCCTACTCTGGGGCCAACGTCCTGACTTTC | CASSLDIRGSYSGANVLTF
many | TRBJ1-1 | 13 | - | TRBV4-3 | TGCGCCAGCAGCCATGTGTTGAACACTGAAGCTTTCTTT | CASSHVLNTEAFF
many | TRBJ2-1 | 14 | TRBD2 | TRBV20-1 | TGCAGTGCTAGCCGCCCCGGAGGGAGGGATGAGCAGTTCTTC | CSASRPGGRDEQFF
- | TRBJ2-3 | 14 | - | TRBV5-1 | TGCGCCACCGGGAACGGGGCGCCCACAGATACGCAGTATTTT | CATGNGAPTDTQYF
- | TRBJ1-1 | 15 | - | TRBV5-1 | TGCGCCAGCAGCTTGGTATGGGGCGGGAGCACTGAAGCTTTCTTT | CASSLVWGGSTEAFF
few | TRBJ2-1 | 14 | - | TRBV7-9 | TGTGCCAGCAGCTTAACCCTCCAGCGGCTTGAGCAGTTCTTC | CASSLTLQRLEQFF
few | TRBJ1-2 | 13 | TRBD1 | TRBV29-1 | TGCAGCGGCGGGACAGGGGGTTACTATGGCTACACCTTC | CSGGTGGYYGYTF
many | TRBJ2-7 | 12 | - | TRBV5-1 | TGTGCCAGCAGCTTAGTCTCCTACGAGCAGTACTTC | CASSLVSYEQYF
many | TRBJ1-2 | 14 | TRBD1 | TRBV5-6 | TGTGCCAGCTCTTCGGACAGGGTAGAGCATGGCTACACCTTC | CASSSDRVEHGYTF
many | TRBJ2-2 | 16 | TRBD2 | TRBV5-5 | TGTGCCAGCAGTTCCCGGACTAGCGGGAACACCGGGGAGCTGTTTTTT | CASSSRTSGNTGELFF
many | TRBJ2-6 | 13 | - | TRBV29-1 | TGCAGCATTTACAGCTCTGGGGCCAACGTCCTGACTTTC | CSIYSSGANVLTF
few | TRBJ2-4 | 15 | - | TRBV3-1 | TGTGCCAGCAGCCCCCCACAGGGTTTCAAAAACATTCAGTACTTC | CASSPPQGFKNIQYF
- | TRBJ2-1 | 11 | - | TRBV29-1 | TGCAGCGTTGGAGAGTACAATGAGCAGTTCTTC | CSVGEYNEQFF
- | TRBJ1-6 | 18 | TRBD1 | TRBV28 | TGTGCCAGCAGTCCCACCACAGGGGGCGTCTCCTATAATTCACCCCTCCACTTT | CASSPTTGGVSYNSPLHF
many | TRBJ2-1 | 16 | TRBD2 | TRBV7-9 | TGTGCCAGCAGCTTAGCAGCGGGAGGGTTCTACAATGAGCAGTTCTTC | CASSLAAGGFYNEQFF
- | TRBJ2-2 | 18 | - | TRBV21-1 | TGTGCCAGCAGCAAAGGAGGTGCGGTAGCGCCCGACACCGGGGAGCTGTTTTTT | CASSKGGAVAPDTGELFF
many | TRBJ2-7 | 12 | - | TRBV29-1 | TGCAGCGCCCGGAAGGGATCCTACGAGCAGTACTTC | CSARKGSYEQYF
many | TRBJ2-5 | 16 | - | TRBV5-1 | TGCGCCAGCAGCTCGGGCTCCGGACAGAACCAAGAGACCCAGTACTTC | CASSSGSGQNQETQYF
many | TRBJ1-1 | 15 | - | TRBV5-1 | TGCGCCAGCAGCCCGGGCTTTGGGCTGAACACTGAAGCTTTCTTT | CASSPGFGLNTEAFF
- | TRBJ2-4 | 15 | TRBD2 | TRBV2 | TGTGCCAGCAGTCGTGGCGGGAGGGCCGTGAACATTCAGTACTTC | CASSRGGRAVNIQYF